This is a list of T cell receptor beta chains from one sample in a study of regulatory T cells in long-lasting Graves disease. Each CDR3 protein is one row after TCRdb ran MiXCR on the multiplex PCR reads. The sample lists approximately 400,000 distinct CDR3 sequences, around 16% occurring once. The source material was peripheral blood mononuclear cells (PBMCs), sampled at new diagnosis, from a patient treated with antithyroid drugs. All receptors come from a female donor with Graves disease. Each CDR3 is given with its conserved first and last residue. D genes are given only for firm matches. Size tells how often a clone was seen (once, few, many) or the class of an expanded clone, and some rows leave it out.

clone_size	d_call	j_call	v_call	cdr3_nt	cdr3_aa
-	-	TRBJ2-1	TRBV5-1	TGCGCCAGCAGCTTGATGCTTCGCAGGGGTTTGAATGAGCAGTTCTTC	CASSLMLRRGLNEQFF
many	TRBD1	TRBJ2-7	TRBV10-3	TGTGCCATCTCCCGGGACAGGGTTTACGAGCAGTACTTC	CAISRDRVYEQYF
many	-	TRBJ2-2	TRBV6-1	TGTGCCAGCAGTGAAGAGGGGGTACTAGAGGACACCGGGGAGCTGTTTTTT	CASSEEGVLEDTGELFF
-	TRBD1	TRBJ2-5	TRBV5-1	TGCGCCAGCAGCGCCGACAGGGGCGCCCATCACGGAGAGACCCAGTACTTC	CASSADRGAHHGETQYF
many	-	TRBJ2-3	TRBV9	TGTGCCAGCAGCCATAATCAGGTTCTCACAGATACGCAGTATTTT	CASSHNQVLTDTQYF
many	-	TRBJ2-6	TRBV28	TGTGCCAGCCAAGTTGGGGTAGGACTGATCAGCTCTGGGGCCAACGTCCTGACTTTC	CASQVGVGLISSGANVLTF
medium-sized	-	TRBJ1-2	TRBV20-1	TGCAGTGCTAGACGGAGAGGGACTAACTATGGCTACACCTTC	CSARRRGTNYGYTF
many	TRBD1	TRBJ2-1	TRBV7-3	TGTGCCAGCAGCTTAGCTGGGACAGGGGGCTATGAGCAGTTCTTC	CASSLAGTGGYEQFF
many	-	TRBJ1-4	TRBV7-9	TGTGCCAGCAGCTCCCCCTCGACGGCAACTAATGAAAAACTGTTTTTT	CASSSPSTATNEKLFF
-	-	TRBJ1-2	TRBV13	TGTGCCAGCAGCGCTTCTTGGTCGGGGAGTGGCTACACCTTC	CASSASWSGSGYTF
-	-	TRBJ2-3	TRBV5-4	TGTGCCAGCAGCTCTTGGTCGGATACGCAGTATTTT	CASSSWSDTQYF
many	-	TRBJ2-7	TRBV27	TGTGCCAGCAGTTTATCGAGGGGGTTTACCTACGAGCAGTACTTC	CASSLSRGFTYEQYF
few	TRBD2	TRBJ2-5	TRBV4-1	TGCGCCAGCAGCCAAGTAGTATCGGGAGGAGAGACCCAGTACTTC	CASSQVVSGGETQYF
few	-	TRBJ1-3	TRBV15	TGTGCCACCAGCAGGGAGAAGAGCTCTGGAAACACCATATATTTT	CATSREKSSGNTIYF
many	-	TRBJ1-4	TRBV7-2	TGTGCCAGCAGCCCCTATCGAGGCGCAACTAATGAAAAACTGTTTTTT	CASSPYRGATNEKLFF
many	-	TRBJ2-7	TRBV4-3	TGCGCCAGCAGCCAAGACGGCGGCGACTACGAGCAGTACTTC	CASSQDGGDYEQYF
many	-	TRBJ1-1	TRBV5-1	TGCGCCAGCAGCCTGGGGCCGGGGAGCACTGAAGCTTTCTTT	CASSLGPGSTEAFF
-	-	TRBJ2-5	TRBV12-5	TGTGCTATTGGTTTCCCTACGGAAAATACCCAGTACTTC	CAIGFPTENTQYF
-	TRBD1	TRBJ2-1	TRBV12-3/TRBV12-4	TGTGCCAGCGTCCCCAGGGGGAGCTCCTACAATGAGCAGTTCTTC	CASVPRGSSYNEQFF
many	TRBD1	TRBJ2-7	TRBV6-1	TGTGCCAGCAGTGCCTACAGGGGGAGCTCCTACGAGCAGTACTTC	CASSAYRGSSYEQYF
few	TRBD1	TRBJ1-5	TRBV6-2/TRBV6-3	TGTGCCAGCAGTTACCCAGGACAGGGGGCGAATCAGCCCCAGCATTTT	CASSYPGQGANQPQHF
-	-	TRBJ2-3	TRBV10-3	TGTGCCATCAGTGAGAGCCTGAACACAGATACGCAGTATTTT	CAISESLNTDTQYF
many	-	TRBJ1-1	TRBV7-3	TGTGCCAGCAGCTTAACGCGGTCCACTGAAGCTTTCTTT	CASSLTRSTEAFF
-	-	TRBJ2-1	TRBV7-9	TGTGCCAGCAGCCCCCCCCTGGGGAAGTCCTACAATGAGCAGTTCTTC	CASSPPLGKSYNEQFF
many	TRBD1	TRBJ2-3	TRBV7-2	TGTGCCAGCAGCTTAGCATCAGGGGGAGATACGCAGTATTTT	CASSLASGGDTQYF
many	TRBD1	TRBJ1-2	TRBV6-1	TGTGCCAGCAGTCGAGGACAGGGCTCTTCAAACTATGGCTACACCTTC	CASSRGQGSSNYGYTF
many	-	TRBJ2-7	TRBV6-5	TGTGCCAGCAGTTACTCGGCTGAGGGGCTGCGGTACTTC	CASSYSAEGLRYF
many	TRBD1	TRBJ1-1	TRBV3-1	TGTGCCAGCACCCCATCGTTGGTCGGGACAGGGGACACTGAAGCTTTCTTT	CASTPSLVGTGDTEAFF
many	TRBD1	TRBJ2-1	TRBV3-1	TGTGCCAGCACCCAGACAGGGTTCCTTAATGAGCAGTTCTTC	CASTQTGFLNEQFF
few	-	TRBJ1-1	TRBV5-1	TGCGCCAGCAGCCTCACAGGGTTGGGCATTGAAGCTTTCTTT	CASSLTGLGIEAFF
-	-	TRBJ1-1	TRBV7-6	TGTGCCAGCAGCTTAGTTCCAGCCACCACTGAAGCTTTCTTT	CASSLVPATTEAFF
many	-	TRBJ2-7	TRBV20-1	TGCAGTGCTCTCTTGACCCGACCCCACAGCTCCTACGAGCAGTACTTC	CSALLTRPHSSYEQYF
few	-	TRBJ2-5	TRBV29-1	TGCAGCGGGTTACAGGGAGAAGAGACCCAGTACTTC	CSGLQGEETQYF
many	TRBD1	TRBJ1-2	TRBV7-9	TGTGCCAGCAGCTTTGGACAGGGGGTAGATGGCTACACCTTC	CASSFGQGVDGYTF
many	TRBD1	TRBJ1-2	TRBV20-1	TGCATGAAAGATCGGACAGGGCCCTACACCTTC	CMKDRTGPYTF
-	-	TRBJ2-1	TRBV20-1	TGCAGTGCTAGAGACGATCCCGGCAATGAGCAGTTCTTC	CSARDDPGNEQFF
-	TRBD2	TRBJ2-1	TRBV7-9	TGTGCCAGCAGCCCACTAGCGGGAGCCTACAGTGAGCAGTTCTTC	CASSPLAGAYSEQFF
many	-	TRBJ2-1	TRBV6-1	TGTGCCAGCAGGCGGGGCAGGGGGGAAGGCAATGAGCAGTTCTTC	CASRRGRGEGNEQFF
-	TRBD2	TRBJ2-7	TRBV7-8	TGTGCCAGCAGCTTAGGGACTAGCCAGAGCTCCTACGAGCAGTACTTC	CASSLGTSQSSYEQYF
many	-	TRBJ2-2	TRBV27	TGTGCCAGCAGTGGTCCACCCGGGGAGCTGTTTTTT	CASSGPPGELFF
many	-	TRBJ1-1	TRBV9	TGTGCCAGCAGTGGAGTGAGAACTGAAGCTTTCTTT	CASSGVRTEAFF